These 10 T cell receptor beta chains came from one sample sequenced in a study of T-cell memory formation after mild COVID-19. TCRdb itself ran the 5' RACE reads through MiXCR, one entry per CDR3 protein. The sample carries 350,000 to 400,000 distinct CDR3 sequences, around 21% recorded once. Sequencing used PBMCs or a T cell subset sorted from them (not recorded which). The source is an adult woman who had mild COVID-19 (a few samples of this study predate the infection). Cell type and time point are not known.

This chain joins TRBV5-1 and TRBJ2-7, with D unresolved. This CDR3 is built from 14 residues. In germline, CDR1 is SGHRS, CDR2 YFSETQ. V was cut by 5 bases and J by 3 bases, with 15 bases left in between. The chain's CDR3 is CASRITSSSYEQYF. CDR3 in DNA: TGCGCCAGCAGGATAACCTCCTCCAGCTACGAGCAGTACTTC.

This sequence joins TRBV12-3 or TRBV12-4 and TRBJ2-1; 11 nucleotides line up with TRBD2. After removal of 6 bases from V and 2 bases from J, the junction contained 3 bases not matched to a gene. This CDR3 has 15 residues. Here the CDR3 DNA reads TGTGCCAGCAGCAGACTAGCGGGGACCTACAATGAGCAGTTCTTC. Residues: CASSRLAGTYNEQFF.

This clonotype came up a few times. This sequence joins TRBV29-1 and TRBJ2-7; TRBD1 might be the D (6 bases). CDR1 and CDR2 (germline): SQVTM, ANQGSEA. Trimming took 6 bases from V and 6 from J, leaving 12 bases between them. The CDR3 has 11 amino acids. The DNA of the CDR3 is TGCAGCGTAAACAGGGACCGCGAGCAGTACTTC. It translates to CSVNRDREQYF.

This clonotype was picked up a small number of times. V gene TRBV5-6 combines with J gene TRBJ2-6, with TRBD1 as a possible D gene (5 bases). Germline CDR1 reads SGHDT; CDR2 reads YYEEEE. V was trimmed by 0 bases and J by 0 bases, leaving 19 bases between them. CDR3 length: 20 amino acids. CDR3 protein: CASSLVLDSSGSSGANVLTF. The CDR3 bases are TGTGCCAGCAGCTTGGTATTAGACAGCTCTGGAAGCTCTGGGGCCAACGTCCTGACTTTC.

The chain joins TRBV27 to TRBJ2-7; perhaps TRBD1 as D (6 bases). This CDR3 is built from 14 residues. V lost 8 bases and J 3 bases, leaving 17 bases between the germline ends. The V gene's germline CDR1 is MNHEY and CDR2 SMNVEV (reference sequence). The CDR3 sequence: CASSDSLLFYEQYF. As DNA, the CDR3 is TGTGCCAGCTCGGACAGCCTCCTGTTCTACGAGCAGTACTTC.

The chain carries TRBV20-1 and TRBJ2-5; no clear D. The CDR3 contains 13 residues. V was clipped by 0 bases and J by 10 bases, with 15 bases between them. Germline V gene sequence: CDR1 DFQATT, CDR2 SNEGSKA (reference sequence). The CDR3 nucleotides are TGCAGTGCTAGAGACCCGAGAGGCAGAGACCAGTACTTC. Translation: CSARDPRGRDQYF.

The chain links TRBV7-2 to TRBJ2-7, with D perhaps TRBD2 (6 bases). V lost 1 base to trimming and J lost 5 bases, with 12 bases between them. The CDR3 sequence is 14 residues long. The germline CDR1 and CDR2 sequences are SGHTA and FQGNSA. As DNA, the CDR3 is TGTGCCAGCAGCTTAGGGAGCGGGTTCAACGAGCAGTACTTC. This encodes CASSLGSGFNEQYF.

This clonotype was counted a few times. This sequence joins TRBV5-4 and TRBJ2-1; D is perhaps TRBD1 or TRBD2 (5 bases each). The CDR3 has 12 residues. CDR1 and CDR2 (germline): SGHNT, YYREEE (reference sequence). V lost 3 bases and J lost 8, with 9 bases in between. CDR3 nucleotides: TGTGCCAGCAGCTCCAGGGACCATGAGCAGTTCTTC. This sequence encodes CASSSRDHEQFF.

This clonotype was detected a few times. V and J are TRBV29-1 and TRBJ2-1, with 7 bases fitting TRBD2. The CDR3 is made up of 14 amino acids. Germline lookup yields CDR1 SQVTM and CDR2 ANQGSEA. V shed 3 bases and J 2 bases; nucleotides not matched to a gene: 4. The DNA for the CDR3 is TGCAGCGTTGATGCGGGAGACCCCTACAATGAGCAGTTCTTC. This translates into CSVDAGDPYNEQFF.

The chain uses TRBV4-1 and TRBJ1-2; unclear D gene. The CDR3 totals 13 residues. Between the trimmed V and J ends, which lost 3 bases and 12 bases, there was a span of 17 bases. CDR1 is MGHRA and CDR2 is YSYEKL in the germline V gene. CDR3: CASSQASGPGDTF. CDR3 DNA sequence: TGCGCCAGCAGCCAGGCTTCTGGACCCGGGGACACCTTC.